The 10 T cell receptor beta chains reported below all come from one sample, sequenced in a study of blood T cell repertoires in COVID-19. Sequenced by immunoSEQ multiplex PCR; TCRdb stores in-frame clones only, minus some. Of 150,000 or so clones in the sample, around four fifths were seen once. The sample consisted of peripheral blood. The origin of the receptors is a woman in her sixties with acute or convalescent COVID-19.

The chain carries TRBV3-1 (or the pseudogene TRBV3-2) and TRBJ1-3; D is uncertain. The length of the CDR3 is 16 residues. CDR1 and CDR2 (germline): LGHDT, YNNKEL (reference sequence). The germline V and J ends were trimmed by 3 bases and 2 bases, with 14 bases remaining between them. In DNA form, the CDR3 reads TGTGCCAGCAGCCAGAATCCGGGTTTGACTGGAAACACCATATATTTT. This encodes CASSQNPGLTGNTIYF.

This clone was detected only once. The chain uses TRBV4-3 and TRBJ2-5; 7 bases agree with TRBD2. The CDR3 is made up of 18 amino acids. The trim removed 0 bases at V and 2 bases at J, leaving 12 bases unmatched. Germline V gene data show CDR1 as LGHNA and CDR2 as YSLEER. The CDR3 sequence: CASSQDREGNAWQETQYF. CDR3 nucleotides: TGCGCCAGCAGCCAAGATAGGGAGGGAAACGCGTGGCAAGAGACCCAGTACTTC.

This clone was detected only once. The chain combines TRBV11-2 with TRBJ1-3, with D possibly matching TRBD1 (5 bases). Germline CDR1 and CDR2: SGHAT and FQNNGV. The CDR3 runs 15 residues. The V gene lost 5 bases and the J gene lost 0 bases, with 11 bases spanning the gap. CDR3 in amino acids: CASSVGGSSGNTIYF. CDR3 DNA sequence: TGTGCCAGCAGCGTGGGGGGGAGCTCTGGAAACACCATATATTTT. Drawing the rest from reference TRBV11-2 and TRBJ1-3, the complete variable domain is EAGVAQSPRYKIIEKRQSVAFWCNPISGHATLYWYQQILGQGPKLLIQFQNNGVVDDSQLPKDRFSAERLKGVDSTLKIQPAKLEDSAVYLCASSVGGSSGNTIYFGEGSWLTVV.

The V gene is TRBV5-4, the J gene TRBJ2-5; the match to TRBD1 covers 7 bases. The J segment lost 5 bases and the V segment lost 2 bases, leaving 6 bases of the junction unmatched. The CDR3 length is 14 residues. Per the germline V gene, CDR1 is SGHNT and CDR2 is YYREEE (reference sequence). The CDR3 DNA follows: TGTGCCAGCAGCTTTAACAGGGGCCAGGAGACCCAGTACTTC. Translated, it gives CASSFNRGQETQYF. Drawing the rest from reference TRBV5-4 and TRBJ2-5, the complete variable domain is ETGVTQSPTHLIKTRGQQVTLRCSSQSGHNTVSWYQQALGQGPQFIFQYYREEENGRGNFPPRFSGLQFPNYSSELNVNALELDDSALYLCASSFNRGQETQYFGPGTRLLVL.

This chain links TRBV12-5 with TRBJ1-4; perhaps TRBD1 as D (5 bases). The CDR3 runs 15 residues. CDR1 and CDR2 from the germline V gene are LGHNT and FRNRAP. Deletions cut 4 bases from V and 7 bases from J, with 16 bases between. CDR3 in amino acids: CASGSDSSGVEKLFF. In DNA form, the CDR3 reads TGTGCTAGTGGTTCCGACAGTAGCGGCGTTGAAAAACTGTTTTTT.

This chain uses TRBV5-1 with TRBJ2-1, with TRBD2 matching over 11 bases. V gave up 4 bases and J gave up 4 bases; unmatched junction bases: 4. CDR1 and CDR2 from the germline V gene are SGHRS and YFSETQ. This CDR3 contains 15 residues. The CDR3 spells CASSIGTSGYNEQFF. The CDR3 nucleotides read TGCGCCAGCAGCATCGGGACTAGCGGTTACAATGAGCAGTTCTTC.

The chain combines TRBV5-1 with TRBJ1-1, with D perhaps matching TRBD1 (5 bases). This CDR3 contains 15 residues. The V gene lost 4 bases and the J gene lost 4 bases, with 17 bases spanning the gap. Germline loops: CDR1 SGHRS, CDR2 YFSETQ. CDR3: CASSVGRGLGTEAFF. In DNA, the CDR3 is TGCGCCAGCAGCGTAGGGAGGGGACTGGGCACTGAAGCTTTCTTT.

V usage is TRBV20-1 and J usage is TRBJ2-3; D might be TRBD2 (5 bases). CDR1 is DFQATT, CDR2 SNEGSKA, per germline (reference sequence). This CDR3 has 13 residues. V gave up 3 bases and J gave up 4 bases, with 11 bases separating them. The CDR3 nucleotides are TGCAGTGCTAGTTTGAGACTATCAGATACGCAGTATTTT. Its protein is CSASLRLSDTQYF.

The CDR3 protein is CAWTLDILRQSPLHF. For the CDR3, the DNA is TGTGCCTGGACCTTGGACATTCTTAGGCAGTCACCCCTCCACTTT. V and J are TRBV30 and TRBJ1-6; D possibly corresponds to TRBD1 (5 bases). The CDR3 has 15 residues. CDR1 and CDR2 (germline): GTSNPN, SVGIG (reference sequence). V shed 4 bases and J shed 10 bases, with 20 bases lying between them.

V usage is TRBV4-1 and J usage is TRBJ1-2; TRBD1 agrees at 8 bases. CDR3 length equals 15 residues. CDR1 and CDR2 from the germline V gene are MGHRA and YSYEKL. With 0 bases clipped from V and 4 bases from J, the junction kept 4 bases outside the gene matches. The CDR3 DNA is TGCGCCAGCAGCCAAGATCCCACAGGGGGCTATGGCTACACCTTC. It translates to CASSQDPTGGYGYTF.